This T cell receptor (beta chain) emerged from a study of OX40 agonist ivuxolimab in advanced cancers. Germline CDR1 and CDR2: LNHDA and SQIVND (reference sequence). This CDR3 spans 14 amino acids. V was clipped by 4 bases and J by 0 bases, with 9 bases between them. Concerning this clone: Its antigen is currently unknown.

Points from the study as a whole: The authors also found low normalized T-cell clonal expansion in some nonresponders.

TCRdb keeps only in-frame clones here, not all; method: immunoSEQ multiplex PCR. Among 37,000 or so clones listed, approximately 82% were seen once. The sample was CD4+ or CD8+ T cells sorted from blood, taken in a trial of the OX40 agonist ivuxolimab. This receptor was obtained from an adult with an advanced solid tumor such as melanoma, head and neck, liver or kidney cancer. The chain uses TRBV19 and TRBJ1-1; possible D gene TRBD1, 5 bases. The CDR3 loop reads CASSTGHMNTEAFF. The CDR3 nucleotides are TGTGCCAGTAGTACCGGACATATGAACACTGAAGCTTTCTTT. Full variable domain (outside the CDR3, taken from reference TRBV19 and TRBJ1-1): DGGITQSPKYLFRKEGQNVTLSCEQNLNHDAMYWYRQDPGQGLRLIYYSQIVNDFQKGDIAEGYSVSREKKESFPLTVTSAQKNPTAFYLCASSTGHMNTEAFFGQGTRLTVV.